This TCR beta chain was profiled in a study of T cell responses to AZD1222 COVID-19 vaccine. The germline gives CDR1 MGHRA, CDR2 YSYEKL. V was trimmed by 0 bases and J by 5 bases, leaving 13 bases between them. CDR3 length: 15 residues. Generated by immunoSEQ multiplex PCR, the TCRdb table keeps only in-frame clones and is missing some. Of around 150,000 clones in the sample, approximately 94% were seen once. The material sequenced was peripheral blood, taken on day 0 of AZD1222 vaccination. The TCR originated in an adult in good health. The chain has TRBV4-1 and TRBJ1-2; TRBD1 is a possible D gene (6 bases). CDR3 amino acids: CASSQETTGEYGYTF. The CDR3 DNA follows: TGCGCCAGCAGCCAAGAAACGACAGGAGAGTATGGCTACACCTTC.